This paragraph reports one TCR beta chain. Its antigen is currently unknown. TCRdb's copy holds only in-frame clones and misses some; the assay was immunoSEQ multiplex PCR. In the table there are about 58,000 clones, approximately 86% of which are singletons. Single viable CD3+CD4+CD8-CD45RO+ cells were sorted as the memory CD4+ T cells. The source of the sample is a study of memory CD4+ T cells and cytomegalovirus serostatus. Study information: Healthy Belgian adult donors included 9 or 10 CMV-positive and 24 CMV-negative people. Study-level results: Median bootstrapped AUC for CMV status was about 0.94 originally, around 0.91 US-trained.

Sequenced sample: memory CD4+ T cells from blood. The source of this sequence is an adult in good health and CMV-seronegative. Some clones in this sample may be carry-over from other donors' samples.

This CDR3 reads CASISRAGQSANTDTQYF. The CDR3 bases are TGTGCCAGCATCTCCAGGGCGGGACAGAGTGCTAACACAGATACGCAGTATTTT. This chain links TRBV14 with TRBJ2-3, with D possibly TRBD1 on 7 matching bases. Trimming shortened V by 7 bases and J by 2 bases, and 25 bases separated the two germline ends. This CDR3 comprises 18 residues. Germline assignment: CDR1 SGHDN and CDR2 FVKESK.